A single sample is the source of the 5 T cell receptor beta chains below, sequenced in a study of cytomegalovirus exposure and HLA in healthy donors. The protocol was immunoSEQ multiplex PCR, while the TCRdb copy is restricted to in-frame clones and leaves out a portion. The table lists 140,000 to 150,000 clones, about 94% of them singletons, with 1.5% to 2% in the top ten. Sequenced: PBMCs. These receptors all come from a young man in good health and CMV-seropositive.

This chain connects TRBV18 to TRBJ2-7; 8 positions match TRBD1. The germline V gene has CDR1 KGHSH and CDR2 LQKENI. The CDR3 sequence is 12 residues long. The ends lost 6 bases at V and 4 bases at J; junction bases unmatched: 2. The CDR3 nucleotides read TGTGCCAGCTCGAGACAGGGGTACGAGCAGTACTTC. It specifies CASSRQGYEQYF. Combining the CDR3 with reference TRBV18 and TRBJ2-7 gives the whole variable domain NAGVMQNPRHLVRRRGQEARLRCSPMKGHSHVYWYRQLPEEGLKFMVYLQKENIIDESGMPKERFSAEFPKEGPSILRIQQVVRGDSAAYFCASSRQGYEQYFGPGTRLTVT.

This sequence joins TRBV5-1 and TRBJ2-5; D possibly corresponds to TRBD1 (6 bases). The germline V gene has CDR1 SGHRS and CDR2 YFSETQ. Trimming removed 7 bases from V and 2 bases from J, with 12 bases in between. The CDR3 extends over 13 amino acids. The CDR3 region is CASGVQGQETQYF. The CDR3 nucleotides are TGCGCCAGCGGCGTACAGGGACAAGAGACCCAGTACTTC.

CDR3 loop: CASSLSTSLPTYEQYF. For the CDR3, the DNA is TGTGCCAGCAGTTTGTCAACGAGCCTACCTACCTACGAGCAGTACTTC. The chain couples TRBV27 to TRBJ2-7; D unclear. This CDR3 comprises 16 residues. V gave up 3 bases and J gave up 2 bases, with 17 bases separating them. Germline V gene lookup returns CDR1 MNHEY and CDR2 SMNVEV (reference sequence).

CDR3 sequence reads: CASSYGKGGTEAFF. The DNA of the CDR3 is TGTGCCAGCAGTTACGGAAAAGGGGGCACTGAAGCTTTCTTT. The rearrangement joins TRBV6-6 to TRBJ1-1; D is possibly TRBD1 (6 bases). Germline assignment: CDR1 MNHNY and CDR2 SVGAGI (reference sequence). V was trimmed by 2 bases and J by 4 bases, leaving 11 bases between them. The CDR3 totals 14 residues.

This chain uses TRBV13 with TRBJ1-1; TRBD1 agrees at 7 bases. The CDR3 totals 15 residues. Germline V gene lookup returns CDR1 PRHDT and CDR2 FYEKMQ (reference sequence). V lost 6 bases and J lost 2; bases outside the gene matches: 9. The CDR3 region is CASRDPDRANTEAFF. CDR3 nucleotides: TGTGCCAGCAGAGACCCCGACAGGGCTAACACTGAAGCTTTCTTT. The whole variable domain, remainder taken from reference TRBV13 and TRBJ1-1, is AAGVIQSPRHLIKEKRETATLKCYPIPRHDTVYWYQQGPGQDPQFLISFYEKMQSDKGSIPDRFSAQQFSDYHSELNMSSLELGDSALYFCASRDPDRANTEAFFGQGTRLTVV.